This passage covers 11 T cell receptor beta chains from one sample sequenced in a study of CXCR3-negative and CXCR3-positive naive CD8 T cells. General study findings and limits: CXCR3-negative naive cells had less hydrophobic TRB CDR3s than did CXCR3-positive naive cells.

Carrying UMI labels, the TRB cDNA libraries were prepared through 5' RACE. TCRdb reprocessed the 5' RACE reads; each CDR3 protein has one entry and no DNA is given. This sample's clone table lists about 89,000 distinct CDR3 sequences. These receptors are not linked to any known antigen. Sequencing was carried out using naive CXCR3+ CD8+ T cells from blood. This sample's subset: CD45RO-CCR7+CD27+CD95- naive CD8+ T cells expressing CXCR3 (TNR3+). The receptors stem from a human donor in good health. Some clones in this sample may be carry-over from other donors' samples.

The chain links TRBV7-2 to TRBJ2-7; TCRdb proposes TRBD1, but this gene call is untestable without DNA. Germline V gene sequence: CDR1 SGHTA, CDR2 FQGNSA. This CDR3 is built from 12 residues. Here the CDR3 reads CASRLQGAEQYF.

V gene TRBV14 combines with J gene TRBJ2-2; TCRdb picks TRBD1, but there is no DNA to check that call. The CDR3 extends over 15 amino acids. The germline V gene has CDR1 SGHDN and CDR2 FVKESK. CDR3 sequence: CASSRNRANTGELFF.

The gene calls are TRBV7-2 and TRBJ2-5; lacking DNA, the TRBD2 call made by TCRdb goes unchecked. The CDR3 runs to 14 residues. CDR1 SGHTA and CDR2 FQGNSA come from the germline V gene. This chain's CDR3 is CASSSELASETQYF. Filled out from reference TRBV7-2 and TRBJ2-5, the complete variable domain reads GAGVSQSPSNKVTEKGKDVELRCDPISGHTALYWYRQSLGQGLEFLIYFQGNSAPDKSGLPSDRFSAERTGGSVSTLTIQRTQQEDSAVYLCASSSELASETQYFGPGTRLLVL.

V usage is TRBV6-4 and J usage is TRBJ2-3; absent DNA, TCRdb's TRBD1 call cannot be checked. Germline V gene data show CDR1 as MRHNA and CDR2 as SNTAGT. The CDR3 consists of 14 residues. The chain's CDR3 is CASSETGVTDTQYF.

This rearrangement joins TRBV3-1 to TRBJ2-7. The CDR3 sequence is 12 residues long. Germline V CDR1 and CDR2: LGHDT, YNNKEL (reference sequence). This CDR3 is CASSQVVHEQYF.

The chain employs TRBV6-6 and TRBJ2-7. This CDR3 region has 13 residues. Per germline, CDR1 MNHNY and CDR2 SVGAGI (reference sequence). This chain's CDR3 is CASSRQGLYEQYF.

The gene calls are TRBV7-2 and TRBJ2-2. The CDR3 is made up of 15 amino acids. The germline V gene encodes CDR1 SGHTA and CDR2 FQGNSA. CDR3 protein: CASSPSDPNTGELFF.

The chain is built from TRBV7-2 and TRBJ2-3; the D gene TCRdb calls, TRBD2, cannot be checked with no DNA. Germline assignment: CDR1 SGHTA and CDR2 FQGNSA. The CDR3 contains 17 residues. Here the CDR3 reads CASSLVVAGGPADTQYF. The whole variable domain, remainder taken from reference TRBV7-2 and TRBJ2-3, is GAGVSQSPSNKVTEKGKDVELRCDPISGHTALYWYRQSLGQGLEFLIYFQGNSAPDKSGLPSDRFSAERTGGSVSTLTIQRTQQEDSAVYLCASSLVVAGGPADTQYFGPGTRLTVL.

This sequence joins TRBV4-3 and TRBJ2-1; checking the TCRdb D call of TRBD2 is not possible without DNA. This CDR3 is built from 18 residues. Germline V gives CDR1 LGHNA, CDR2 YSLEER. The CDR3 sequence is CASSQEALVAGGPHEQFF.

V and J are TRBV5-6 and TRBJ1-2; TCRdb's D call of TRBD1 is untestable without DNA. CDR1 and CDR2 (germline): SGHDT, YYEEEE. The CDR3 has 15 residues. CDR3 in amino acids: CASSLARRGNYGYTF.

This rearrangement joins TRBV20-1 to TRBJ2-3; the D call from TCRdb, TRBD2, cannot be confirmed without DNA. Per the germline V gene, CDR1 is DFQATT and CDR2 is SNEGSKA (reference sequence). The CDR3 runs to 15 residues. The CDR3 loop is CSARDMGTTTDTQYF.